A selection of T cell receptor beta chains follows, all from one sample in a study of cytomegalovirus exposure and HLA in healthy donors. Using immunoSEQ multiplex PCR, the repertoire was profiled, and TCRdb retains in-frame clones only, with some absent. The data show around 190,000 clones, around nine tenths seen once. Sequencing was performed on PBMCs. The receptors stem from a young man in good health and CMV-seropositive. CDR3s include the opening cysteine and the closing phenylalanine or tryptophan. D genes are given only for firm matches. Size is stated for part of the rows, as once, few or many counts, or as a class when the clone is expanded.

J: TRBJ1-2
D: NA
size: NA
V: TRBV7-9
CDR3: CASSPLAYGYTF
DNA: TGTGCCAGCAGCCCCCTTGCCTATGGCTACACCTTC

J: TRBJ2-7
D: NA
size: NA
V: TRBV28
CDR3: CASTQTMSSSEQYF
DNA: TGTGCCAGCACCCAAACAATGAGTTCCTCCGAGCAGTACTTC

J: TRBJ1-2
D: NA
size: NA
V: TRBV28
CDR3: CASSFGASYTF
DNA: TGTGCCAGCAGTTTTGGGGCATCCTACACCTTC

J: TRBJ2-3
D: NA
size: NA
V: TRBV4-3
CDR3: CASSQVRVRGDTQYF
DNA: TGCGCCAGCAGCCAAGTCAGGGTTCGGGGGGATACGCAGTATTTT

J: TRBJ2-1
D: TRBD2
size: NA
V: TRBV9
CDR3: CASSPREGGAHNEQFF
DNA: TGTGCCAGCAGCCCCCGGGAGGGCGGGGCCCACAATGAGCAGTTCTTC

J: TRBJ1-2
D: NA
size: NA
V: TRBV13
CDR3: CASSLDRGNYGYTF
DNA: TGTGCCAGCAGCTTAGATAGGGGTAACTATGGCTACACCTTC

J: TRBJ2-7
D: TRBD2
size: NA
V: TRBV27
CDR3: CASSQGQRTSGRPYEQYF
DNA: TGTGCCAGCAGCCAGGGACAGAGGACTAGCGGGAGACCCTACGAGCAGTACTTC

J: TRBJ2-3
D: NA
size: NA
V: TRBV27
CDR3: CASSLDQGRGDTQYF
DNA: TGTGCCAGCAGTTTAGACCAGGGAAGAGGAGATACGCAGTATTTT

J: TRBJ1-4
D: NA
size: NA
V: TRBV18
CDR3: CASSSDTGTTSEKLFF
DNA: TGTGCCAGCTCATCCGACACCGGGACAACGTCTGAAAAACTGTTTTTT

J: TRBJ2-7
D: NA
size: NA
V: TRBV27
CDR3: CASSFLAGSGGRSYEQYF
DNA: TGTGCCAGCAGTTTCTTGGCAGGTTCTGGAGGGAGATCCTACGAGCAGTACTTC

J: TRBJ2-7
D: NA
size: once
V: TRBV4-2
CDR3: CASSQARTYEQYF
DNA: TGTGCCAGCAGCCAAGCCAGGACCTACGAGCAGTACTTC

J: TRBJ1-4
D: NA
size: few
V: TRBV29-1
CDR3: CSAGTPPTNEKLFF
DNA: TGCAGCGCCGGGACTCCGCCAACTAATGAAAAACTGTTTTTT

J: TRBJ1-2
D: NA
size: NA
V: TRBV6-6
CDR3: CASSYSPGANYGYTF
DNA: TGTGCCAGCAGTTACTCGCCCGGGGCTAACTATGGCTACACCTTC

J: TRBJ2-7
D: NA
size: NA
V: TRBV28
CDR3: CASSLTGSRPPTYEQYF
DNA: TGTGCCAGCAGTCTTACAGGGAGCCGGCCCCCAACCTACGAGCAGTACTTC

J: TRBJ1-6
D: TRBD1
size: few
V: TRBV2
CDR3: CASSESSGGRGPLHF
DNA: TGTGCCAGCAGTGAATCCTCAGGGGGCCGGGGACCCCTCCACTTT

J: TRBJ2-1
D: TRBD2
size: NA
V: TRBV6-5
CDR3: CASSSGTSGSNEQFF
DNA: TGTGCCAGCAGTTCAGGGACTAGCGGGAGCAATGAGCAGTTCTTC

J: TRBJ1-6
D: NA
size: NA
V: TRBV7-9
CDR3: CASSLAPGPNSPLHF
DNA: TGTGCCAGCAGCTTAGCGCCAGGACCTAATTCACCCCTCCACTTT

J: TRBJ1-3
D: NA
size: NA
V: TRBV2
CDR3: CASTGLRRGNTIYF
DNA: TGTGCCAGCACCGGCCTGCGGCGGGGAAACACCATATATTTT

J: TRBJ1-1
D: NA
size: NA
V: TRBV4-1
CDR3: CASSQGSRGFGAFF
DNA: TGCGCCAGCAGCCAAGGGTCCCGAGGGTTTGGTGCTTTCTTT

J: TRBJ2-1
D: TRBD2
size: once
V: TRBV28
CDR3: CAAGDNEQFF
DNA: TGTGCCGCGGGGGACAATGAGCAGTTCTTC

J: TRBJ2-7
D: TRBD2
size: NA
V: TRBV10-1
CDR3: CASSESSGKDVNEQYF
DNA: TGCGCCAGCAGTGAGTCTAGCGGGAAAGATGTCAACGAGCAGTACTTC

J: TRBJ2-3
D: NA
size: NA
V: TRBV7-9
CDR3: CASSAGRDSTDTQYF
DNA: TGTGCCAGCAGCGCAGGCCGGGATAGCACAGATACGCAGTATTTT

J: TRBJ1-1
D: NA
size: NA
V: TRBV7-2
CDR3: CASSLVSRAITEAFF
DNA: TGTGCCAGCAGCTTAGTAAGCAGGGCGATCACTGAAGCTTTCTTT

J: TRBJ1-4
D: NA
size: NA
V: TRBV5-7
CDR3: CASRPHTLGSEKLFF
DNA: TGTGCCAGCAGACCACACACCCTGGGAAGCGAAAAACTGTTTTTT

J: TRBJ2-5
D: NA
size: NA
V: TRBV7-2
CDR3: CASSLIPGETQYF
DNA: TGTGCCAGCAGCTTAATTCCTGGGGAGACCCAGTACTTC

J: TRBJ2-4
D: NA
size: NA
V: TRBV29-1
CDR3: CSGDGLAKNIQYF
DNA: TGCAGCGGGGACGGTTTAGCCAAAAACATTCAGTACTTC

J: TRBJ2-5
D: TRBD1
size: NA
V: TRBV9
CDR3: CASSVGTGEGETQYF
DNA: TGTGCCAGCAGCGTGGGGACAGGGGAGGGAGAGACCCAGTACTTC

J: TRBJ1-2
D: NA
size: NA
V: TRBV5-6
CDR3: CASSPTSLGYGYTF
DNA: TGTGCCAGCAGCCCGACAAGCCTTGGCTATGGCTACACCTTC

J: TRBJ2-1
D: NA
size: NA
V: TRBV12-1
CDR3: CASSFAARGAVNNEQFF
DNA: TGTGCCAGCAGCTTTGCCGCCCGGGGAGCGGTAAACAATGAGCAGTTCTTC

J: TRBJ1-1
D: TRBD1
size: NA
V: TRBV6-5
CDR3: CASRRDRGTEAFF
DNA: TGTGCCAGCAGACGGGACAGGGGGACTGAAGCTTTCTTT

J: TRBJ2-4
D: TRBD1
size: once
V: TRBV7-9
CDR3: CASSQTGSDIQYF
DNA: TGTGCCAGCAGCCAGACAGGGAGTGACATTCAGTACTTC

J: TRBJ2-7
D: TRBD1
size: NA
V: TRBV6-1
CDR3: CASSEMGQGIPYEQYF
DNA: TGTGCCAGCAGTGAAATGGGACAGGGTATACCCTACGAGCAGTACTTC

J: TRBJ1-2
D: NA
size: few
V: TRBV29-1
CDR3: CSVGQNYGYTF
DNA: TGCAGCGTTGGACAGAACTATGGCTACACCTTC

J: TRBJ2-7
D: NA
size: NA
V: TRBV5-1
CDR3: CASSIGPTDLGEQYF
DNA: TGCGCCAGCAGCATCGGACCAACCGATCTGGGGGAGCAGTACTTC

J: TRBJ2-5
D: NA
size: NA
V: TRBV9
CDR3: CASSVYGQETQYF
DNA: TGTGCCAGCAGCGTATATGGGCAAGAGACCCAGTACTTC

J: TRBJ2-2
D: NA
size: NA
V: TRBV7-2
CDR3: CASSSGASLPPHTGELFF
DNA: TGTGCCAGCAGCTCTGGAGCGTCCCTCCCTCCCCACACCGGGGAGCTGTTTTTT

J: TRBJ2-7
D: TRBD1
size: NA
V: TRBV6-5
CDR3: CASSQDRASYEQYF
DNA: TGTGCCAGCAGCCAGGACAGGGCCTCCTACGAGCAGTACTTC

J: TRBJ2-1
D: NA
size: NA
V: TRBV7-7
CDR3: CASSLALGYEQFF
DNA: TGTGCTAGCAGCTTAGCGCTCGGATATGAGCAGTTCTTC

J: TRBJ2-5
D: TRBD1
size: NA
V: TRBV30
CDR3: CAWSQGAGVRETQYF
DNA: TGTGCCTGGAGTCAGGGGGCGGGTGTCCGAGAGACCCAGTACTTC

J: TRBJ2-3
D: TRBD2
size: NA
V: TRBV2
CDR3: CASRASGGGSDTQYF
DNA: TGTGCCAGCAGGGCCAGCGGGGGTGGGTCAGATACGCAGTATTTT

J: TRBJ1-2
D: TRBD1
size: NA
V: TRBV5-4
CDR3: CASSLGDRGNYGYTF
DNA: TGTGCCAGCAGCTTGGGGGACAGGGGAAACTATGGCTACACCTTC

J: TRBJ1-5
D: TRBD1
size: NA
V: TRBV5-6
CDR3: CASSLRGQGGGQPQHF
DNA: TGTGCCAGCAGCTTACGCGGACAGGGAGGTGGTCAGCCCCAGCATTTT

J: TRBJ2-7
D: NA
size: NA
V: TRBV18
CDR3: CASSPRQGSKNEQYF
DNA: TGTGCCAGCTCACCCCGGCAGGGATCTAAAAACGAGCAGTACTTC

J: TRBJ2-6
D: NA
size: NA
V: TRBV27
CDR3: CATQAVIGVSGANVLTF
DNA: TGTGCCACCCAGGCAGTCATCGGGGTGTCTGGGGCCAACGTCCTGACTTTC

J: TRBJ1-2
D: NA
size: NA
V: TRBV6-5
CDR3: CASSFLSGTSPYGYTF
DNA: TGTGCCAGCAGTTTTTTATCCGGGACAAGTCCCTATGGCTACACCTTC

J: TRBJ2-3
D: NA
size: NA
V: TRBV27
CDR3: CASGEVGTDTQYF
DNA: TGTGCCAGCGGGGAGGTCGGCACAGATACGCAGTATTTT

J: TRBJ1-6
D: NA
size: NA
V: TRBV9
CDR3: CASSVDSAMGSPLHF
DNA: TGTGCCAGCAGCGTGGACAGCGCAATGGGTTCACCCCTCCACTTT

J: TRBJ2-7
D: TRBD2
size: NA
V: TRBV6-5
CDR3: CASSPHSGSGYEQYF
DNA: TGTGCCAGCAGCCCTCATAGCGGGAGTGGGTACGAGCAGTACTTC

J: TRBJ1-5
D: TRBD1
size: NA
V: TRBV19
CDR3: CASSMATGEDQPQHF
DNA: TGTGCCAGTAGTATGGCTACAGGGGAAGATCAGCCCCAGCATTTT

J: TRBJ2-5
D: TRBD1
size: NA
V: TRBV29-1
CDR3: CSVDEGAEETQYF
DNA: TGCAGCGTTGATGAGGGGGCCGAAGAGACCCAGTACTTC

J: TRBJ1-2
D: TRBD1
size: NA
V: TRBV5-1
CDR3: CASRYPGQGDYGYTF
DNA: TGCGCCAGCAGATATCCGGGACAGGGCGACTATGGCTACACCTTC

J: TRBJ1-3
D: NA
size: NA
V: TRBV5-1
CDR3: CASSLAVSGNTIYF
DNA: TGCGCCAGCAGCTTGGCGGTCTCTGGAAACACCATATATTTT

J: TRBJ2-3
D: TRBD2
size: NA
V: TRBV9
CDR3: CASSPGTSGGIDTQYF
DNA: TGTGCCAGCAGCCCTGGGACTAGCGGGGGTATAGATACGCAGTATTTT